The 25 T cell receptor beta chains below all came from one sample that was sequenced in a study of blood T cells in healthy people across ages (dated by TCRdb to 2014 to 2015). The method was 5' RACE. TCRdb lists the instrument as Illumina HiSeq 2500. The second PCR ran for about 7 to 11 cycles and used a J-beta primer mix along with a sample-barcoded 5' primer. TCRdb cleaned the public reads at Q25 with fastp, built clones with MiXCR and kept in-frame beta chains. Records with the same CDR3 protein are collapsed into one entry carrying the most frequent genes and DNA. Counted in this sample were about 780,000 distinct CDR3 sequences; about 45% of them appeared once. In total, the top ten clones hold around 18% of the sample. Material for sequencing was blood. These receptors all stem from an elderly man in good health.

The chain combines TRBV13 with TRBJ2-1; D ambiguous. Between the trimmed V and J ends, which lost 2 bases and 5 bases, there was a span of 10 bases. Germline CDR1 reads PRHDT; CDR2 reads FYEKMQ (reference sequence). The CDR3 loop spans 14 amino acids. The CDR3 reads CASSLRTANNEQFF. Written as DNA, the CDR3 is TGTGCCAGCAGCTTACGCACAGCCAACAATGAGCAGTTCTTC.

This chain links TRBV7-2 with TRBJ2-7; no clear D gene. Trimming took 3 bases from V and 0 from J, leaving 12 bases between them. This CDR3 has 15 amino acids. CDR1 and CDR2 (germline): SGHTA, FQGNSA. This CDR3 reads CASSLASSSSYEQYF. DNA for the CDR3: TGTGCCAGCAGCTTGGCCAGCTCAAGCTCCTACGAGCAGTACTTC.

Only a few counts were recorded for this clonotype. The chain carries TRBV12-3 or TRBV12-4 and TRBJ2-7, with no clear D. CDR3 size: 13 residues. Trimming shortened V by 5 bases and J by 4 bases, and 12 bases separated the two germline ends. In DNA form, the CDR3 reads TGTGCCAGCAGTAGAATAGCTCCATACGAGCAGTACTTC. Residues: CASSRIAPYEQYF.

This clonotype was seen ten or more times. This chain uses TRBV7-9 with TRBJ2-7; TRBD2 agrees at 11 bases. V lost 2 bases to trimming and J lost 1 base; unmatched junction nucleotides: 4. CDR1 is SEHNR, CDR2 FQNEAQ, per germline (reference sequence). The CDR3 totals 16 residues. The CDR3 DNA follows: TGTGCCAGCAGCTTAAGCCTAGCGGGAGGTTCCTACGAGCAGTACTTC. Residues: CASSLSLAGGSYEQYF.

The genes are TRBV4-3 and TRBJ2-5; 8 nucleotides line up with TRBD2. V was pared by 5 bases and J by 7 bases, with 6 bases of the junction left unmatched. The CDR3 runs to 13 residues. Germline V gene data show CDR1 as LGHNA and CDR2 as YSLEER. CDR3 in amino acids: CASSSAGEGTQYF. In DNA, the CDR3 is TGCGCCAGCAGCTCAGCGGGGGAGGGGACCCAGTACTTC.

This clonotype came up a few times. The CDR3 DNA reads as TGTGCCAGCAGCTCGCCGAGAAAGACCCACGAGTACGAGCAGTACTTC. Its translation: CASSSPRKTHEYEQYF. The chain carries TRBV5-4 and TRBJ2-7, with D uncertain. V shed 3 bases and J shed 4 bases, with 20 bases lying between them. Germline V CDR1 and CDR2: SGHNT, YYREEE (reference sequence). The CDR3 is made up of 16 amino acids.

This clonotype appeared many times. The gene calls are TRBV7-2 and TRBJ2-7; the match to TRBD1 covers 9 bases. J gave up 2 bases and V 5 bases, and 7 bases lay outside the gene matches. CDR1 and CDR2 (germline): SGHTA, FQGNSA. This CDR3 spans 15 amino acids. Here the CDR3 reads CASSLTGQGTYEQYF. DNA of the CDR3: TGTGCCAGCAGCCTGACCGGACAGGGGACCTACGAGCAGTACTTC.

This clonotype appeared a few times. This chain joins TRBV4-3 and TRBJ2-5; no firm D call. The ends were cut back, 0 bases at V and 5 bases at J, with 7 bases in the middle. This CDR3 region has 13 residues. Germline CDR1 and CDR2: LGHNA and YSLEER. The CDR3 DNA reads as TGCGCCAGCAGCCAAGATTCCCGGGAGACCCAGTACTTC. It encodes CASSQDSRETQYF.

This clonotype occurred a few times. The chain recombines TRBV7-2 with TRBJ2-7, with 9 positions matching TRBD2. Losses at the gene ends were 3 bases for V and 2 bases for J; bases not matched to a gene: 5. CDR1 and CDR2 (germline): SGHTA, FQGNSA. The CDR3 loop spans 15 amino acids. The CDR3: CASSFSGSRAYEQYF. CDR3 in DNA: TGTGCCAGCAGCTTTAGCGGGAGCCGAGCCTACGAGCAGTACTTC.

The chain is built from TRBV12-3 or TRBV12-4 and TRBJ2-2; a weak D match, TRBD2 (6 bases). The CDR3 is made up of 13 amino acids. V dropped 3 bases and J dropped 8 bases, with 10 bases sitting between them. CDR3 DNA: TGTGCCAGCAGTTTCGCGGGGTGGGGGGAGCTGTTTTTT. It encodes CASSFAGWGELFF.

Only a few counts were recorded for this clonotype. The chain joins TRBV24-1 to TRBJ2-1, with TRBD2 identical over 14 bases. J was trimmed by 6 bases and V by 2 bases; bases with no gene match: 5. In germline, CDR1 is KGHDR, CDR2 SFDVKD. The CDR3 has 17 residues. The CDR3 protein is CATSDSGLAGAGNEQFF. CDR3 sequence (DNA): TGTGCCACCAGTGATTCGGGACTAGCGGGAGCCGGCAATGAGCAGTTCTTC.

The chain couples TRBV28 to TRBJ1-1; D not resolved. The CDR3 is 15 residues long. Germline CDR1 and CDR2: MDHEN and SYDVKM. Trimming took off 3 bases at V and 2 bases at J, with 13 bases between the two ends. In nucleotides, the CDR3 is TGTGCCAGCAGTTTTTTAGCTTCAGATAACACTGAAGCTTTCTTT. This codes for CASSFLASDNTEAFF.

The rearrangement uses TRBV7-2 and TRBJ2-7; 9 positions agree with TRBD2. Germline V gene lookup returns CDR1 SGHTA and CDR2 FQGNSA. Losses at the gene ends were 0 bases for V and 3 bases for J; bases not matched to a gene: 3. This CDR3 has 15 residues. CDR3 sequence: CASSLALAGFYEQYF. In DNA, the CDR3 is TGTGCCAGCAGCTTAGCCCTAGCGGGATTCTACGAGCAGTACTTC. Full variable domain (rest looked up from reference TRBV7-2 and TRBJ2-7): GAGVSQSPSNKVTEKGKDVELRCDPISGHTALYWYRQSLGQGLEFLIYFQGNSAPDKSGLPSDRFSAERTGGSVSTLTIQRTQQEDSAVYLCASSLALAGFYEQYFGPGTRLTVT.

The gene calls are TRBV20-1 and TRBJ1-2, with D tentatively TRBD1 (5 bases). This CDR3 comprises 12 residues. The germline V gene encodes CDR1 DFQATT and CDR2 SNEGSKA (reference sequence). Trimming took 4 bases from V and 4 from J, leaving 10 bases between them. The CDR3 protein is CSAKSGAYGYTF. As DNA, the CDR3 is TGCAGTGCTAAGTCCGGGGCCTATGGCTACACCTTC.

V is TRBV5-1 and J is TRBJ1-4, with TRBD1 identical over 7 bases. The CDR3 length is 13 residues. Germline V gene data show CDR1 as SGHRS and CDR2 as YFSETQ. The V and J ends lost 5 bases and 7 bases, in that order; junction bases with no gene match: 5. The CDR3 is CASRGTATEKLFF. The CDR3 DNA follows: TGCGCCAGCAGAGGGACAGCGACTGAAAAACTGTTTTTT.

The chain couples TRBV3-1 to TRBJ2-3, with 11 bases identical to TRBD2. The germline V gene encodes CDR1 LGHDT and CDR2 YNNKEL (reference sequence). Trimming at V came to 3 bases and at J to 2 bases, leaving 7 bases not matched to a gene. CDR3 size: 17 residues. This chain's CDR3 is CASSQPLAGGDTDTQYF. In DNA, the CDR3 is TGTGCCAGCAGCCAGCCTCTAGCGGGGGGTGACACAGATACGCAGTATTTT.

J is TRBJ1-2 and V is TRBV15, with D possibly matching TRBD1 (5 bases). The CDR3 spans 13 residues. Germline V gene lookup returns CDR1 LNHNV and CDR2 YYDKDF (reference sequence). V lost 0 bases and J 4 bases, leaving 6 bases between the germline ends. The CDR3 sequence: CATSREGTYGYTF. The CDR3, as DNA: TGTGCCACCAGCAGAGAAGGGACCTATGGCTACACCTTC.

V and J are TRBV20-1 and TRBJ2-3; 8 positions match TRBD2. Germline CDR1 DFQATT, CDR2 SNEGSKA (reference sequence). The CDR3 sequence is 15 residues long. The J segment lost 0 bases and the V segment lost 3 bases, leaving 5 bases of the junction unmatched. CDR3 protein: CSASVAGISTDTQYF. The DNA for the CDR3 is TGCAGTGCTAGCGTAGCGGGAATAAGCACAGATACGCAGTATTTT.

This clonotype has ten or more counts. Here the CDR3 reads CASSLYGAGGLNNEQFF. The CDR3 nucleotides read TGTGCCAGCAGTTTATACGGGGCGGGAGGGCTAAACAATGAGCAGTTCTTC. V usage is TRBV28 and J usage is TRBJ2-1; 9 bases are a match to TRBD2. J was trimmed by 5 bases and V by 1 base; bases with no gene match: 9. This CDR3 region has 17 residues. Germline V gives CDR1 MDHEN, CDR2 SYDVKM.

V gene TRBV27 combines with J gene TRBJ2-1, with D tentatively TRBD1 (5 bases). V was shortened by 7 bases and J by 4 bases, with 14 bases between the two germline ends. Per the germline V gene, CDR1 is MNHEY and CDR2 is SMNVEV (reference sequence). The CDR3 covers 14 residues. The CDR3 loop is CASTRGWAYNEQFF. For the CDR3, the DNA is TGTGCCAGCACTAGGGGATGGGCTTACAATGAGCAGTTCTTC.

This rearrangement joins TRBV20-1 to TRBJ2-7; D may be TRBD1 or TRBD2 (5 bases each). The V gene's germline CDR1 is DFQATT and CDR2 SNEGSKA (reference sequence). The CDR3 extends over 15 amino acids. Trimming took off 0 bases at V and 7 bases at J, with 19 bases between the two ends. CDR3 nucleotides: TGCAGTGCTAGAGATTACGGGAATCCTTCAGGGGAGCAGTACTTC. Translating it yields CSARDYGNPSGEQYF.

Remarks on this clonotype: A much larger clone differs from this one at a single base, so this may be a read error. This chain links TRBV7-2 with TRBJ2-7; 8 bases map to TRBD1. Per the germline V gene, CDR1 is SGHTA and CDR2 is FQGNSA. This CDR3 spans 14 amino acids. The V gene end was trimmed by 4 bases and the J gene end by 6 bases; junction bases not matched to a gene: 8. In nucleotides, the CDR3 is TGTGCCAGCAGCTGGAGGACAGGGAACTCCGAGCAGTACTTC. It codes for CASSWRTGNSEQYF.

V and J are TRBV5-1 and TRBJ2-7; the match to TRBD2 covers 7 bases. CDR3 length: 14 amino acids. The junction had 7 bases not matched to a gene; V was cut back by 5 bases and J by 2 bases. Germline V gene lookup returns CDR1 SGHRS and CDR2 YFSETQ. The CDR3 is CASRFSSGTYEQYF. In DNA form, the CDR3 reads TGCGCCAGCAGATTCTCTAGCGGTACCTACGAGCAGTACTTC.

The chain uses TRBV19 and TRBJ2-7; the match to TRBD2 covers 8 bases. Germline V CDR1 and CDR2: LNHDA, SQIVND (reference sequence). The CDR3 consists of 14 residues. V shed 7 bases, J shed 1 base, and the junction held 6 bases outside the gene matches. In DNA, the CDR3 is TGTGCCAGTAAGGCACTAGCGGAATCCTACGAGCAGTACTTC. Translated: CASKALAESYEQYF.

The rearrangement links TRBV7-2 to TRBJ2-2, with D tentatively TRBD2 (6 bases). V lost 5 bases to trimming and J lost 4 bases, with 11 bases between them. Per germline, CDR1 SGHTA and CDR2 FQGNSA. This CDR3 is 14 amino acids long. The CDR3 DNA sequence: TGTGCCAGCAGCGAGGGACTGAGCACCGGGGAGCTGTTTTTT. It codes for CASSEGLSTGELFF.